The 25 T cell receptor beta chains presented below share a single source sample, sequenced in a study of blood T cell repertoires in COVID-19. Sequenced by immunoSEQ multiplex PCR; TCRdb stores in-frame clones only, minus some. The table has 350,000 to 400,000 clones, about 90% seen once. Material for sequencing was PBMCs or T cells enriched from blood (not recorded which). The receptor source for this set is a woman in her 30s who had recovered from COVID-19.

The chain carries TRBV6-5 and TRBJ1-1, with TRBD1 matching over 7 bases. J lost 6 bases, V lost 5 bases, and 12 bases had no gene match. The germline gives CDR1 MNHEY, CDR2 SVGAGI. The CDR3 is 15 amino acids. Written as DNA, the CDR3 is TGTGCCAGCAGTAGGCGTCGGGCAGGGGGGTCTGAAGCTTTCTTT. Translating it yields CASSRRRAGGSEAFF.

A note on this clone: This specimen includes other DNA sequences encoding the same CDR3. The chain couples TRBV11-3 to TRBJ1-6; TRBD1 is a possible D gene (5 bases). Per germline, CDR1 SGHNT and CDR2 YENEEA. This CDR3 has 14 amino acids. Trimming took off 1 base at V and 7 bases at J, with 8 bases between the two ends. The CDR3 bases are TGTGCCAGCAGCTTAGGGGGCGTAAATTCACCCCTCCACTTT. Amino acid sequence: CASSLGGVNSPLHF.

The V call is TRBV10-3, the J call TRBJ2-4; TRBD1 agrees at 9 bases. CDR1 ENHRY and CDR2 SYGVKD come from the germline V gene. Trimming cost V 6 bases and J 6 bases; bases outside gene matches: 6. The CDR3 loop spans 14 amino acids. The CDR3 region has the DNA TGTGCCATCAGCCGGGGGACAGGGATAAACATTCAGTACTTC. Protein sequence: CAISRGTGINIQYF.

This clone was seen once. The V call is TRBV27, the J call TRBJ1-3; D unresolved. The CDR3 length is 14 residues. In germline, CDR1 is MNHEY, CDR2 SMNVEV (reference sequence). V lost 8 bases to trimming and J lost 0 bases, with 11 bases between them. CDR3: CASRRSHSGNTIYF. The CDR3 region has the DNA TGTGCCAGCCGAAGGAGCCACTCTGGAAACACCATATATTTT.

The rearrangement uses TRBV12-5 and TRBJ1-6; no reliable D call. The CDR3 has 13 amino acids. Germline V lookup: CDR1 LGHNT, CDR2 FRNRAP. Trimming left V 3 bases short and J 9 bases short, with 9 bases between. The CDR3 here is CASGFQSGSPLHF. The CDR3 DNA reads TGTGCTAGTGGTTTCCAAAGCGGTTCACCCCTCCACTTT.

The V call is TRBV7-8, the J call TRBJ2-5, with no clear D. Per the germline V gene, CDR1 is SGHVS and CDR2 is FQNEAQ. The CDR3 loop spans 14 amino acids. V lost 0 bases, J lost 5 bases, and 10 bases lay in between. The CDR3 DNA reads as TGTGCCAGCAGCTTAGCTACAGCTGCCGAGACCCAGTACTTC. Translation gives CASSLATAAETQYF. Looking up the rest from reference TRBV7-8 and TRBJ2-5 gives the full variable domain: GAGVSQSPRYKVAKRGQDVALRCDPISGHVSLFWYQQALGQGPEFLTYFQNEAQLDKSGLPSDRFFAERPEGSVSTLKIQRTQQEDSAVYLCASSLATAAETQYFGPGTRLLVL.

CDR3 loop: CSASGGPPSQAEQFF. The CDR3 DNA follows: TGCAGTGCTAGTGGTGGGCCACCCAGCCAAGCTGAGCAGTTCTTC. The chain uses TRBV20-1 and TRBJ2-1, with unresolved D. V was shortened by 3 bases and J by 9 bases, with 21 bases between the two germline ends. CDR1 and CDR2 from the germline V gene are DFQATT and SNEGSKA (reference sequence). The CDR3 loop spans 15 amino acids.

This chain uses TRBV28 with TRBJ1-5, with unresolved D. The V and J ends lost 2 bases and 3 bases respectively, with 11 bases between them. Per germline, CDR1 MDHEN and CDR2 SYDVKM. The CDR3 loop spans 15 amino acids. CDR3 coding DNA: TGTGCCAGCAGTTTAGGCAGGAATTTCAATCAGCCCCAGCATTTT. Translating it yields CASSLGRNFNQPQHF.

The chain uses TRBV19 and TRBJ1-6; 9 nucleotides match TRBD1. Trimming removed 4 bases from V and 10 bases from J; junction bases left unmatched: 14. The CDR3 extends over 17 amino acids. Germline CDR1 is LNHDA and CDR2 is SQIVND (reference sequence). In DNA form, the CDR3 reads TGTGCCAGTAGTACCCGAAACATACAGGGGGCCGGCTCACCCCTCCACTTT. This sequence encodes CASSTRNIQGAGSPLHF. Variable domain in full (rest from reference TRBV19 and TRBJ1-6): DGGITQSPKYLFRKEGQNVTLSCEQNLNHDAMYWYRQDPGQGLRLIYYSQIVNDFQKGDIAEGYSVSREKKESFPLTVTSAQKNPTAFYLCASSTRNIQGAGSPLHFGNGTRLTVT.

The V gene is TRBV5-6, the J gene TRBJ2-5; 7 bases line up with TRBD1. Germline V gives CDR1 SGHDT, CDR2 YYEEEE. V lost 4 bases to trimming and J lost 4 bases; unmatched junction nucleotides: 10. This CDR3 has 15 residues. CDR3 loop: CASSPGQVRRETQYF. The CDR3, as DNA: TGTGCCAGCAGCCCAGGACAGGTTCGACGAGAGACCCAGTACTTC.

This CDR3 is CAGNLAGGPDTQYF. In nucleotides, the CDR3 is TGTGCCGGGAACTTAGCGGGGGGGCCAGATACGCAGTATTTT. This chain connects TRBV30 to TRBJ2-3; 11 nucleotides line up with TRBD2. The ends lost 8 bases at V and 4 bases at J; junction bases unmatched: 8. The germline CDR1 and CDR2 sequences are GTSNPN and SVGIG (reference sequence). The CDR3 spans 14 residues.

The chain joins TRBV7-2 to TRBJ1-6; TRBD1 might be the D (5 bases). The CDR3 covers 13 residues. In germline, CDR1 is SGHTA, CDR2 FQGNSA. Trimming took off 3 bases at V and 10 bases at J, with 10 bases between the two ends. The DNA of the CDR3 is TGTGCCAGCAGCTTCCAGGGTGGGTCACCCCTCCACTTT. It translates to CASSFQGGSPLHF.

The chain has TRBV2 and TRBJ1-1; D not resolved. Germline V gene sequence: CDR1 SNHLY, CDR2 FYNNEI. V was clipped by 1 base and J by 4 bases, with 10 bases between them. CDR3 length: 14 amino acids. CDR3 residues: CASSEEPGGTEAFF. The DNA of the CDR3 is TGTGCCAGCAGTGAAGAGCCCGGCGGCACTGAAGCTTTCTTT.

The chain is built from TRBV5-4 and TRBJ2-7; the match to TRBD2 covers 10 bases. CDR3 length: 16 amino acids. J was trimmed by 2 bases and V by 4 bases; bases with no gene match: 9. Germline V gives CDR1 SGHNT, CDR2 YYREEE (reference sequence). The DNA of the CDR3 is TGTGCCAGCAGCGAAACAATAGCGGGGGGACCCTACGAGCAGTACTTC. It specifies CASSETIAGGPYEQYF. Combining the CDR3 with reference TRBV5-4 and TRBJ2-7 gives the whole variable domain ETGVTQSPTHLIKTRGQQVTLRCSSQSGHNTVSWYQQALGQGPQFIFQYYREEENGRGNFPPRFSGLQFPNYSSELNVNALELDDSALYLCASSETIAGGPYEQYFGPGTRLTVT.

V and J are TRBV9 and TRBJ2-2; D is perhaps TRBD2 (5 bases). Looked up from germline, CDR1 is SGDLS and CDR2 is YYNGEE. V was shortened by 2 bases and J by 10 bases, with 15 bases between the two germline ends. The CDR3 is 14 amino acids. Here the CDR3 DNA reads TGTGCCAGCAGCGTGTCATCCGGGGATAAGGAGCTGTTTTTT. This gives the protein CASSVSSGDKELFF.

This rearrangement joins TRBV10-2 to TRBJ2-5, with 9 positions matching TRBD1. The CDR3 runs to 13 residues. Germline CDR1 reads WSHSY; CDR2 reads SAAADI. V was clipped by 5 bases and J by 5 bases; unmatched bases: 3. The CDR3 region has the DNA TGCGCCAGCAGTACACAGGGGGCGGAGACCCAGTACTTC. Its translation: CASSTQGAETQYF.

The J gene is TRBJ1-2, the V gene TRBV4-1; D not resolved. This CDR3 is 16 amino acids long. Looked up from germline, CDR1 is MGHRA and CDR2 is YSYEKL. V dropped 0 bases and J dropped 4 bases, with 15 bases sitting between them. The CDR3 DNA is TGCGCCAGCAGCCAAGATCTGAGGCACGAATCCTATGGCTACACCTTC. Its protein is CASSQDLRHESYGYTF.

V is TRBV6-5 and J is TRBJ1-2; no firm D call. The CDR3 runs 15 residues. Trimming removed 0 bases at V and 3 bases at J, with 11 bases between. Per germline, CDR1 MNHEY and CDR2 SVGAGI. CDR3 region: CASSYSSTPYYGYTF. The CDR3 coding sequence is TGTGCCAGCAGTTACTCGAGCACCCCCTACTATGGCTACACCTTC.

The gene calls are TRBV12-3 or TRBV12-4 and TRBJ2-7; D unresolved. V was cut by 2 bases and J by 2 bases, with 7 bases left in between. The CDR3 length is 13 residues. The CDR3 sequence: CASSLRGPYEQYF. CDR3 bases: TGTGCCAGCAGTTTACGAGGTCCCTACGAGCAGTACTTC.

The chain is built from TRBV10-3 and TRBJ1-5; a weak D match, TRBD1 (6 bases). The CDR3 sequence is 14 residues long. Trimming shortened V by 6 bases and J by 0 bases, and 9 bases separated the two germline ends. CDR1 and CDR2 from the germline V gene are ENHRY and SYGVKD. CDR3 sequence (DNA): TGTGCCATCAGCATGACAGGTAGCAATCAGCCCCAGCATTTT. Amino acid sequence: CAISMTGSNQPQHF.

This clone has only one observation. The genes are TRBV5-1 and TRBJ2-7; 14 bases match TRBD2. Germline V gene data show CDR1 as SGHRS and CDR2 as YFSETQ. V lost 3 bases and J lost 7; bases outside the gene matches: 6. CDR3 size: 15 residues. As DNA, the CDR3 is TGCGCCAGCAGCTGGGGACTAGCGGGAGTCAAAGAGCAGTACTTC. Amino acid sequence: CASSWGLAGVKEQYF. Looking up the rest from reference TRBV5-1 and TRBJ2-7 gives the full variable domain: KAGVTQTPRYLIKTRGQQVTLSCSPISGHRSVSWYQQTPGQGLQFLFEYFSETQRNKGNFPGRFSGRQFSNSRSEMNVSTLELGDSALYLCASSWGLAGVKEQYFGPGTRLTVT.

CDR3: CASSTLMTGPNEKLFF. DNA of the CDR3: TGTGCCAGTAGTACCTTAATGACAGGGCCTAATGAAAAACTGTTTTTT. The chain joins TRBV19 to TRBJ1-4, with 7 bases fitting TRBD1. Germline V CDR1 and CDR2: LNHDA, SQIVND (reference sequence). V lost 4 bases to trimming and J lost 3 bases; unmatched junction nucleotides: 8. CDR3 size: 16 residues.

The rearrangement links TRBV18 to TRBJ2-3, with TRBD2 identical over 12 bases. V trimming: 6 bases; J trimming: 3 bases; junction bases outside the gene matches: 4. The CDR3 runs 15 residues. CDR1 is KGHSH, CDR2 LQKENI, per germline. The CDR3 reads CASSSTSGSTDTQYF. DNA for the CDR3: TGTGCCAGCTCGTCGACTAGCGGGAGTACAGATACGCAGTATTTT.

V gene TRBV7-9 combines with J gene TRBJ2-4; D is undetermined. The CDR3 has 13 amino acids. Germline V gene lookup returns CDR1 SEHNR and CDR2 FQNEAQ (reference sequence). V lost 2 bases and J lost 6, with 8 bases in between. DNA for the CDR3: TGTGCCAGCAGCTTATCTCCGGGAAACATTCAGTACTTC. This sequence encodes CASSLSPGNIQYF.

The V and J genes are TRBV2 and TRBJ1-2; 7 nucleotides agree with TRBD1. Losses at the gene ends were 6 bases for V and 6 bases for J; bases not matched to a gene: 7. This CDR3 contains 13 residues. Germline V gives CDR1 SNHLY, CDR2 FYNNEI. The CDR3, as DNA: TGTGCCAGCAGCCTCCTGGGGACAGATGGCTACACCTTC. This translates into CASSLLGTDGYTF.